Each of the 15 T cell receptor beta chains below was sequenced from the same sample in a study of blood T cell repertoires in COVID-19. Measured with immunoSEQ multiplex PCR; TCRdb has only the in-frame clones, and not every one. The sample contains approximately 35,000 clones, just over 85% of which appear only once. Sequencing was performed on peripheral blood. These receptor sequences come from a human donor in a cohort sampled during active COVID-19.

The J gene is TRBJ1-2, the V gene TRBV25-1; D is perhaps TRBD1 (5 bases). Trimming shortened V by 2 bases and J by 7 bases, and 17 bases separated the two germline ends. The germline V gene has CDR1 MGHDK and CDR2 SYGVNS. There are 15 residues in the CDR3. CDR3 residues: CASSERRAGGRGYTF. CDR3 DNA: TGTGCCAGCAGTGAACGTCGAGCGGGGGGTCGTGGCTACACCTTC.

The chain carries TRBV19 and TRBJ2-1; 14 nucleotides agree with TRBD2. This CDR3 is built from 18 residues. V lost 0 bases, J lost 7 bases, and 8 bases stayed unmatched. The germline gives CDR1 LNHDA, CDR2 SQIVND (reference sequence). The CDR3: CASSIEGYGLAGGNEQFF. CDR3 bases: TGTGCCAGTAGTATAGAGGGCTATGGACTAGCGGGGGGAAATGAGCAGTTCTTC.

This clone was detected once. The J gene is TRBJ2-7, the V gene TRBV12-3 or TRBV12-4; D is possibly TRBD1 (6 bases). V lost 5 bases, J lost 5 bases, and 10 bases lay in between. The CDR3 is made up of 12 amino acids. The CDR3 region is CASSIQGNEQYF. The CDR3 DNA is TGTGCCAGCAGTATCCAGGGGAACGAGCAGTACTTC.

V is TRBV5-1 and J is TRBJ2-1, with D tentatively TRBD1 (5 bases). Germline CDR1 reads SGHRS; CDR2 reads YFSETQ. V gave up 2 bases and J gave up 0 bases, with 15 bases separating them. This CDR3 comprises 17 residues. CDR3 loop: CASSFRPPDNSYNEQFF. The CDR3 DNA reads TGCGCCAGCAGCTTTCGGCCGCCGGACAACTCCTACAATGAGCAGTTCTTC.

The V gene is TRBV4-1, the J gene TRBJ1-6; D remains unclear. The V end lost 3 bases, the J end lost 12 bases, and 15 bases lay between the germline ends. Germline V gene sequence: CDR1 MGHRA, CDR2 YSYEKL. The CDR3 covers 14 residues. As DNA, the CDR3 is TGCGCCAGCAGCCAGGATCATGGGCTTGGACCCCTCCACTTT. Amino acids: CASSQDHGLGPLHF.

The chain joins TRBV7-9 to TRBJ2-3; 13 nucleotides match TRBD2. The CDR3 is 16 amino acids. The V gene end was trimmed by 3 bases and the J gene end by 8 bases; junction bases not matched to a gene: 8. Germline-derived CDR1 and CDR2 are SEHNR and FQNEAQ (reference sequence). The CDR3 is CASSLGLAGPGGTQYF. CDR3 coding DNA: TGTGCCAGCAGCTTGGGACTAGCGGGGCCCGGGGGTACGCAGTATTTT. The full variable domain, rest sourced from reference TRBV7-9 and TRBJ2-3, is DTGVSQNPRHKITKRGQNVTFRCDPISEHNRLYWYRQTLGQGPEFLTYFQNEAQLEKSRLLSDRFSAERPKGSFSTLEIQRTEQGDSAMYLCASSLGLAGPGGTQYFGPGTRLTVL.

CDR3 sequence (DNA): TGTGCCAGCAGTCCCGCGAGGCGCCCCCAAGAGACCCAGTACTTC. Its translation is CASSPARRPQETQYF. The chain uses TRBV6-5 and TRBJ2-5; D not resolved. Germline V CDR1 and CDR2: MNHEY, SVGAGI. V was shortened by 5 bases and J by 1 base, with 14 bases between the two germline ends. The CDR3 length is 15 residues.

The chain joins TRBV4-1 to TRBJ1-1; TRBD1 agrees at 8 bases. J was trimmed by 0 bases and V by 0 bases; bases with no gene match: 12. Germline assignment: CDR1 MGHRA and CDR2 YSYEKL. The CDR3 has 19 residues. The chain's CDR3 is CASSQENFSPTGVNTEAFF. CDR3 nucleotides: TGCGCCAGCAGCCAAGAAAACTTTTCCCCGACAGGGGTGAACACTGAAGCTTTCTTT.

The rearrangement uses TRBV28 and TRBJ1-4, with 7 bases aligning to TRBD1. V lost 8 bases, J lost 2 bases, and 14 bases stayed unmatched. In germline, CDR1 is MDHEN, CDR2 SYDVKM. This CDR3 comprises 17 residues. The CDR3 is CASQRGGAVATNEKLFF. As DNA, the CDR3 is TGTGCCAGCCAGCGAGGGGGCGCGGTAGCCACTAATGAAAAACTGTTTTTT.

The CDR3 is CATGLAGAGYEQYF. The CDR3 DNA follows: TGTGCCACGGGACTAGCGGGGGCCGGGTACGAGCAGTACTTC. The genes are TRBV5-6 and TRBJ2-7; 14 bases fit TRBD2. There are 14 residues in the CDR3. Germline loops: CDR1 SGHDT, CDR2 YYEEEE. The V and J ends lost 9 bases and 4 bases, in that order; junction bases with no gene match: 6.

CDR3 nucleotide sequence: TGTGCCAGTAGTCCCACAGGGGGCACAGATACGCAGTATTTT. This translates into CASSPTGGTDTQYF. The chain uses TRBV19 and TRBJ2-3, with 7 bases that match TRBD1. The CDR3 spans 14 residues. J lost 1 base, V lost 5 bases, and 3 bases had no gene match. Germline loops: CDR1 LNHDA, CDR2 SQIVND (reference sequence).

The chain has TRBV5-1 and TRBJ1-6; 11 positions match TRBD1. The CDR3 totals 15 residues. With V trimmed by 4 bases and J by 9 bases, 6 bases remained unmatched. Germline V CDR1 and CDR2: SGHRS, YFSETQ. CDR3 DNA sequence: TGCGCCAGCAGCGCGGGACAGGGGGTTATTTCACCCCTCCACTTT. This encodes CASSAGQGVISPLHF.

This clone has just one count. This chain links TRBV9 with TRBJ2-7, with TRBD2 matching over 8 bases. CDR1 is SGDLS, CDR2 YYNGEE, per germline. The CDR3 runs to 12 residues. V gave up 0 bases and J gave up 10 bases; unmatched junction bases: 3. This CDR3 reads CASSVAGGIQYF. CDR3 DNA sequence: TGTGCCAGCAGCGTAGCGGGGGGGATACAGTACTTC.

This sequence joins TRBV18 and TRBJ1-6; tentatively, D is TRBD1 (6 bases). The V and J ends lost 6 bases and 6 bases respectively, with 15 bases between them. This CDR3 has 15 amino acids. Germline assignment: CDR1 KGHSH and CDR2 LQKENI. The CDR3: CASSPSRTANSPLHF. The DNA of the CDR3 is TGTGCCAGCTCCCCATCGCGGACAGCTAATTCACCCCTCCACTTT. Full variable domain (outside the CDR3, taken from reference TRBV18 and TRBJ1-6): NAGVMQNPRHLVRRRGQEARLRCSPMKGHSHVYWYRQLPEEGLKFMVYLQKENIIDESGMPKERFSAEFPKEGPSILRIQQVVRGDSAAYFCASSPSRTANSPLHFGNGTRLTVT.

V and J are TRBV6-5 and TRBJ2-7; 10 positions match TRBD2. CDR1 is MNHEY, CDR2 SVGAGI, per germline. The CDR3 is made up of 14 amino acids. With V trimmed by 8 bases and J by 6 bases, 10 bases remained unmatched. DNA for the CDR3: TGTGCCAGCGGGCGGACTAGCGGCCGTCTCGAGCAGTACTTC. This sequence encodes CASGRTSGRLEQYF.